The clone carrying this TCR beta chain was observed many times. The protocol was immunoSEQ multiplex PCR, while the TCRdb copy is restricted to in-frame clones and leaves out a portion. This sample has fewer than 300,000 clones, with about 76% found just once. This record belongs to a study of blood T cell repertoires in COVID-19. Germline values: CDR1 SGHTA, CDR2 FQGTGA. The CDR3 is 16 residues long. After removal of 5 bases from V and 4 bases from J, the junction contained 11 bases not matched to a gene. The chain carries TRBV7-3 and TRBJ1-2; 9 bases are shared with TRBD1. The source material was peripheral blood. The receptor was derived from a woman aged 60 to 75 with active or convalescent COVID-19. CDR3 nucleotides: TGTGCCAGCAGCCAATCTCCGGGACAGGGATTCTATGGCTACACCTTC. Translated: CASSQSPGQGFYGYTF.